Listed here is a single T cell receptor (beta chain). This sample is drawn from a study of blood T cell repertoires in COVID-19. Two negative PCRs, clearance, or symptom resolution had been documented for recovered Cohort 3 donors. The data were produced by immunoSEQ multiplex PCR, yet TCRdb's version contains in-frame clones alone and is incomplete. This sample has roughly 220,000 clones, with 84% found just once. The CDR3 covers 12 residues. The germline V and J ends were trimmed by 3 bases and 6 bases, with 9 bases remaining between them. Germline assignment: CDR1 MDHEN and CDR2 SYDVKM. This receptor was identified in a woman aged 35 to 49 who had recovered from COVID-19. Sequencing was carried out using PBMCs or T cells enriched from blood (not recorded which). The rearrangement joins TRBV28 to TRBJ2-7, with unresolved D. The CDR3 DNA reads as TGTGCCAGCAGTTTCAGCGAAGGCGAGCAGTACTTC. Translation gives CASSFSEGEQYF.